The 20 T cell receptor beta chains presented below share a single source sample, sequenced in a study of T cell responses to AZD1222 COVID-19 vaccine. Repertoires were generated with immunoSEQ multiplex PCR, while TCRdb's copy carries only in-frame clones and drops some. Among some 150,000 clones listed, 88% were seen once. The sequencing here drew on peripheral blood, taken 28 days after the second AZD1222 dose. These TCRs come from an adult who received the AZD1222 COVID-19 vaccine.

The rearrangement joins TRBV7-2 to TRBJ2-5; D is undetermined. The germline V gene has CDR1 SGHTA and CDR2 FQGNSA. The CDR3 consists of 15 residues. Trimming left V 2 bases short and J 2 bases short, with 12 bases between. In DNA form, the CDR3 reads TGTGCCAGCAGCTTACGTGGGGTCCAACAAGAGACCCAGTACTTC. Residues: CASSLRGVQQETQYF.

The V and J genes are TRBV28 and TRBJ2-3; a possible D gene is TRBD2 (6 bases). CDR3 length equals 14 residues. The germline V gene encodes CDR1 MDHEN and CDR2 SYDVKM. With 8 bases removed from V and 0 bases from J, the gap between germline ends came to 12 bases. The chain's CDR3 is CASGPRGSTDTQYF. For the CDR3, the DNA is TGTGCCAGCGGGCCCCGGGGGAGCACAGATACGCAGTATTTT.

The chain employs TRBV7-2 and TRBJ2-3; the D is unclear. From germline, CDR1 is SGHTA and CDR2 FQGNSA. This CDR3 has 13 residues. Trimming took off 3 bases at V and 1 base at J, with 5 bases between the two ends. CDR3 residues: CASSFPGTDTQYF. The CDR3 bases are TGTGCCAGCAGCTTCCCTGGCACAGATACGCAGTATTTT.

The chain is built from TRBV18 and TRBJ1-6; D is unresolved. The CDR3 length is 16 residues. Trimming removed 3 bases at V and 0 bases at J, with 9 bases between. Germline V gives CDR1 KGHSH, CDR2 LQKENI. The CDR3 region has the DNA TGTGCCAGCTCACCGGCCCTGAGCTCCTATAATTCACCCCTCCACTTT. It specifies CASSPALSSYNSPLHF.

The rearrangement uses TRBV5-1 and TRBJ1-4; maybe TRBD1 (5 bases). Trimming removed 0 bases at V and 2 bases at J, with 8 bases between. Germline lookup yields CDR1 SGHRS and CDR2 YFSETQ. The CDR3 is 15 residues long. In nucleotides, the CDR3 is TGCGCCAGCAGCTTGGGGGGGTCGACTAATGAAAAACTGTTTTTT. Translated, it gives CASSLGGSTNEKLFF.

The chain carries TRBV2 and TRBJ2-5; 8 bases align to TRBD2. V lost 5 bases to trimming and J lost 5 bases; unmatched junction nucleotides: 7. Germline V CDR1 and CDR2: SNHLY, FYNNEI. The CDR3 loop spans 14 amino acids. DNA for the CDR3: TGTGCCAGCAGTACGGGAGGGCCTCCGGAGACCCAGTACTTC. It specifies CASSTGGPPETQYF. Full variable domain (remainder filled in from reference TRBV2 and TRBJ2-5): EPEVTQTPSHQVTQMGQEVILRCVPISNHLYFYWYRQILGQKVEFLVSFYNNEISEKSEIFDDQFSVERPDGSNFTLKIRSTKLEDSAMYFCASSTGGPPETQYFGPGTRLLVL.

The chain carries TRBV12-3 or TRBV12-4 and TRBJ1-1; D remains ambiguous. Trimming took 10 bases from V and 0 from J, leaving 9 bases between them. The CDR3 totals 12 residues. CDR3 bases: TGTGCCACCTCGGCGATGAACACTGAAGCTTTCTTT. It encodes CATSAMNTEAFF.

V gene TRBV9 combines with J gene TRBJ2-6, with D possibly being TRBD2 (7 bases). Germline V gene lookup returns CDR1 SGDLS and CDR2 YYNGEE. V lost 6 bases, J lost 0 bases, and 16 bases lay in between. The CDR3 is made up of 17 amino acids. In nucleotides, the CDR3 is TGTGCCAGCACCCCCTTGGGGGGGCCCTCTGGGGCCAACGTCCTGACTTTC. Its translation: CASTPLGGPSGANVLTF.

V and J are TRBV27 and TRBJ1-5; 10 nucleotides match TRBD1. The CDR3 is 18 amino acids. The trim removed 5 bases at V and 9 bases at J, leaving 19 bases unmatched. The germline CDR1 and CDR2 sequences are MNHEY and SMNVEV (reference sequence). The CDR3, as DNA: TGTGCCAGCAGTCCGCTTTTGGGGACAGGGGATTTCGGGCGGCCCCAGCATTTT. Translated, it gives CASSPLLGTGDFGRPQHF.

The chain is built from TRBV28 and TRBJ1-5; D is unclear. This CDR3 is 13 amino acids long. Between the trimmed V and J ends, which lost 8 bases and 0 bases, there was a span of 8 bases. Germline values: CDR1 MDHEN, CDR2 SYDVKM. The CDR3 bases are TGTGCCAGCCGAAGTCCTAGCAATCAGCCCCAGCATTTT. Protein: CASRSPSNQPQHF.

This sequence joins TRBV18 and TRBJ1-4; 7 positions agree with TRBD1. Germline CDR1 is KGHSH and CDR2 is LQKENI. The CDR3 runs to 14 residues. Trimming took 4 bases from V and 7 from J; bases not matched to a gene: 6. CDR3: CASSLRQGGEKLFF. Written as DNA, the CDR3 is TGTGCCAGCTCACTTCGACAGGGTGGTGAAAAACTGTTTTTT.

The V and J genes are TRBV12-3 or TRBV12-4 and TRBJ2-1; D possibly matches TRBD1 or TRBD2 (5 bases each). CDR3 length: 13 residues. Deletions cut 3 bases from V and 8 bases from J, with 11 bases between. The DNA of the CDR3 is TGTGCCAGCAGTTTGGATGGGGGTTATGAGCAGTTCTTC. It codes for CASSLDGGYEQFF.

This clone has just a few counts. Here the CDR3 DNA reads TGCGCCAGCAGCCAGGGCAACAATGGGGCCTACGAGCAGTACTTC. As protein: CASSQGNNGAYEQYF. The chain carries TRBV4-1 and TRBJ2-7; D gene uncertain. V shed 3 bases and J shed 2 bases, with 14 bases lying between them. CDR1 and CDR2 from the germline V gene are MGHRA and YSYEKL. The CDR3 has 15 residues.

This chain connects TRBV27 to TRBJ2-3; D is possibly TRBD2 (5 bases). With 5 bases removed from V and 9 bases from J, the gap between germline ends came to 12 bases. Per the germline V gene, CDR1 is MNHEY and CDR2 is SMNVEV (reference sequence). The CDR3 covers 12 residues. The CDR3 reads CASSDTRRTQYF. The CDR3 nucleotides are TGTGCCAGCAGTGATACTAGACGGACGCAGTATTTT.

This rearrangement joins TRBV2 to TRBJ1-2, with 8 bases that match TRBD1. The germline V gene has CDR1 SNHLY and CDR2 FYNNEI. CDR3 size: 17 residues. The ends lost 6 bases at V and 3 bases at J; junction bases unmatched: 15. In DNA form, the CDR3 reads TGTGCCAGCAGCGTGCCCTTATGGACAGGGAGGGACTATGGCTACACCTTC. It translates to CASSVPLWTGRDYGYTF.

This clone came up once. V usage is TRBV30 and J usage is TRBJ2-3, with 7 nucleotides matching TRBD2. Per the germline V gene, CDR1 is GTSNPN and CDR2 is SVGIG (reference sequence). The junction had 7 bases not matched to a gene; V was cut back by 4 bases and J by 6 bases. CDR3 length: 13 amino acids. CDR3 nucleotides: TGTGCCTGGACCGGAGGGGAGGGGGATACGCAGTATTTT. This codes for CAWTGGEGDTQYF.

This clone was found once. This chain links TRBV28 with TRBJ1-5; 8 bases match TRBD1. The V and J ends lost 2 bases and 3 bases, in that order; junction bases with no gene match: 9. Germline CDR1 reads MDHEN; CDR2 reads SYDVKM. The CDR3 is made up of 17 amino acids. The CDR3 DNA reads TGTGCCAGCAGTTTAGTCCGGCAGGGGGCCTTCAATCAGCCCCAGCATTTT. Amino acids: CASSLVRQGAFNQPQHF.

The rearrangement links TRBV10-3 to TRBJ2-7; possibly TRBD2 for D (6 bases). The CDR3 runs to 15 residues. The germline V and J ends were trimmed by 11 bases and 6 bases, with 26 bases remaining between them. Germline V CDR1 and CDR2: ENHRY, SYGVKD. The CDR3 coding sequence is TGTGCCGTACGGAGGGCGGAGGGCAGCATTCTCGAGCAGTACTTC. Translating it yields CAVRRAEGSILEQYF.

The V gene is TRBV5-1, the J gene TRBJ1-2, with D perhaps matching TRBD1 (5 bases). V was cut by 4 bases and J by 7 bases, with 8 bases left in between. CDR1 and CDR2 from the germline V gene are SGHRS and YFSETQ. The CDR3 length is 11 residues. CDR3 in DNA: TGCGCCAGCAGCCAAGACAGTGGCTACACCTTC. It codes for CASSQDSGYTF. The full variable domain, with the rest looked up from reference TRBV5-1 and TRBJ1-2, is KAGVTQTPRYLIKTRGQQVTLSCSPISGHRSVSWYQQTPGQGLQFLFEYFSETQRNKGNFPGRFSGRQFSNSRSEMNVSTLELGDSALYLCASSQDSGYTFGSGTRLTVV.

The table lists this clone with a few counts. The chain joins TRBV5-1 to TRBJ2-1, with unresolved D. Germline V lookup: CDR1 SGHRS, CDR2 YFSETQ. The CDR3 extends over 14 amino acids. V dropped 0 bases and J dropped 7 bases, with 11 bases sitting between them. This CDR3 reads CASSLAINGNEQFF. The DNA of the CDR3 is TGCGCCAGCAGCTTGGCTATAAATGGGAATGAGCAGTTCTTC.